One T cell receptor (beta chain) is described in this entry. Libraries were prepared by immunoSEQ multiplex PCR; TCRdb keeps only in-frame clonotypes and omits some of them. The data hold a few hundred thousand clones, with around 84% observed a single time. The data were obtained in a study of blood T cell repertoires in COVID-19. V shed 6 bases and J shed 3 bases, with 18 bases lying between them. Germline V gives CDR1 MDHEN, CDR2 SYDVKM. The CDR3 extends over 15 amino acids. V is TRBV28 and J is TRBJ2-7, with TRBD1 as a possible D gene (5 bases). Sequencing was done on a sample of peripheral blood. The clonotype originates from a man aged 30 to 39 with active or convalescent COVID-19. CDR3 DNA: TGTGCCAGCAGGACCCCTTGGGGCCCCTACTACGAGCAGTACTTC. Its protein is CASRTPWGPYYEQYF.